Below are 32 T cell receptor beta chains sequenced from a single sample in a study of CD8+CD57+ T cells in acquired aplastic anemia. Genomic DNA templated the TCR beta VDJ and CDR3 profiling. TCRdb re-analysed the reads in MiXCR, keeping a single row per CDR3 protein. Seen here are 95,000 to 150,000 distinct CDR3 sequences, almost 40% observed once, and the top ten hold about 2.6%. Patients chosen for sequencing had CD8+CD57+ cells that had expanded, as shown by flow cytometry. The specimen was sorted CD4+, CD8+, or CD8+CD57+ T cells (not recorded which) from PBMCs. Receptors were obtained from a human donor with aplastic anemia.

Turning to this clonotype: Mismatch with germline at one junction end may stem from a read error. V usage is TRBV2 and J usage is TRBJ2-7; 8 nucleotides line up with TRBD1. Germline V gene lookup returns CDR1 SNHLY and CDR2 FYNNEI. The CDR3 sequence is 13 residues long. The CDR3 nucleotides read TGTGCCAGCAGTGTAGGACAGGGCTACGAGCAGCACTTC. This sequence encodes CASSVGQGYEQHF. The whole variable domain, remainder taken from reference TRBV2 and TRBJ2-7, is EPEVTQTPSHQVTQMGQEVILRCVPISNHLYFYWYRQILGQKVEFLVSFYNNEISEKSEIFDDQFSVERPDGSNFTLKIRSTKLEDSAMYFCASSVGQGYEQHFGPGTRLTVT.

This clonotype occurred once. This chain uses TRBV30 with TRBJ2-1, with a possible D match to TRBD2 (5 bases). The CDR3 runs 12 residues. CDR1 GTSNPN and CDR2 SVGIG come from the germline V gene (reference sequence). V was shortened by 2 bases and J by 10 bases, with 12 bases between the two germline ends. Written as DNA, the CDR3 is TGTGCCTGGAGTCCCCTAGCTGGAGAGCAGTTCTTC. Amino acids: CAWSPLAGEQFF. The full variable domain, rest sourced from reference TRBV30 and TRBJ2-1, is SQTIHQWPATLVQPVGSPLSLECTVEGTSNPNLYWYRQAAGRGLQLLFYSVGIGQISSEVPQNLSASRPQDRQFILSSKKLLLSDSGFYLCAWSPLAGEQFFGPGTRLTVL.

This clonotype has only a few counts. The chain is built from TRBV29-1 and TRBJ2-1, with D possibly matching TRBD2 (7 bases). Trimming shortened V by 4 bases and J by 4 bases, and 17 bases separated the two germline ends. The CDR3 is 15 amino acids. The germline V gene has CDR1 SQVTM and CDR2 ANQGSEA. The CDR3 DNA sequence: TGCAGCGTTGGGAGAGGGGGGGCCGCGTACAATGAGCAGTTCTTC. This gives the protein CSVGRGGAAYNEQFF.

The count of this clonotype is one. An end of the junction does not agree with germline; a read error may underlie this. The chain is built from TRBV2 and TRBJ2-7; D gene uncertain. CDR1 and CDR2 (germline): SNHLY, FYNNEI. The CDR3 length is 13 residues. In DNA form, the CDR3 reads TGCGCCAGCACCAAAGCCTTTACCTACGAGCAGCACTTC. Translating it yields CASTKAFTYEQHF.

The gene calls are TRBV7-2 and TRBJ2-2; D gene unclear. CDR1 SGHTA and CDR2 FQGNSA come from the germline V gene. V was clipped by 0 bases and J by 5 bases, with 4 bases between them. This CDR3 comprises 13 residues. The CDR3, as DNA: TGTGCCAGCAGCTTAGCTATGACCGGGGAGCTGTTTTTT. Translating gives CASSLAMTGELFF.

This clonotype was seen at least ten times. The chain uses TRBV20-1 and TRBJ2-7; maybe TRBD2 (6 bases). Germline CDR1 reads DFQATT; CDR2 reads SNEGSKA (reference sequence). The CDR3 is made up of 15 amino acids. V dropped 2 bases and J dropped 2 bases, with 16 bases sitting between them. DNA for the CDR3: TGCAGTGCTAGAACCTGGCAGCTAGCGACCTACGAGCAGTACTTC. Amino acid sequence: CSARTWQLATYEQYF.

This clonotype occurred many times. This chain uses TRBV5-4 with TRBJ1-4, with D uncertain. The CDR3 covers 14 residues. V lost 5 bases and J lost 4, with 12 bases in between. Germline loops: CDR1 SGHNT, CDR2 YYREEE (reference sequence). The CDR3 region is CASSVPPHNEKLFF. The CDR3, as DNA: TGTGCCAGCAGTGTCCCTCCCCATAATGAAAAACTGTTTTTT.

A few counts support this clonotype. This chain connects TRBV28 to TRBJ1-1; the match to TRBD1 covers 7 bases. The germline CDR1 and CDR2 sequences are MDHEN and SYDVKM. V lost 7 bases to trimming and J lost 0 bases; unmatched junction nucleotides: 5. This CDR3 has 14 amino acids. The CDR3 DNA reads TGTGCCAGCACCGCAGGGGGAATGAACACTGAAGCTTTCTTT. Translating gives CASTAGGMNTEAFF. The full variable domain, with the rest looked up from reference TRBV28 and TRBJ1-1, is DVKVTQSSRYLVKRTGEKVFLECVQDMDHENMFWYRQDPGLGLRLIYFSYDVKMKEKGDIPEGYSVSREKKERFSLILESASTNQTSMYLCASTAGGMNTEAFFGQGTRLTVV.

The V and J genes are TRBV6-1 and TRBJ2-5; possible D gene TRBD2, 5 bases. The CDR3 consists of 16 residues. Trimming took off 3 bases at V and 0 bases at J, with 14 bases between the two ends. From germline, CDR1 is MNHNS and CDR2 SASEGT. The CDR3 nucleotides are TGTGCCAGCAGTGACCCTCGCCGGGGAAACCAAGAGACCCAGTACTTC. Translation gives CASSDPRRGNQETQYF.

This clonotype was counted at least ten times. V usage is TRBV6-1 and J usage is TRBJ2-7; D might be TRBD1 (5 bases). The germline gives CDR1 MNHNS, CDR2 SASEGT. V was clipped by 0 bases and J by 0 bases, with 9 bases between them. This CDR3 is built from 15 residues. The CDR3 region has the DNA TGTGCCAGCAGTGAAGCTTGGCAGGGCTCCTACGAGCAGTACGTC. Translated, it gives CASSEAWQGSYEQYV.

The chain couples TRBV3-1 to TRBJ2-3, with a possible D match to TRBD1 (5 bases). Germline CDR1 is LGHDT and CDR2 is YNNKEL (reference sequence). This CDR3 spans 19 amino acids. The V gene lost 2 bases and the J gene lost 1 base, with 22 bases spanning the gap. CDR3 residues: CASSQFLQGAGWRTDTQYF. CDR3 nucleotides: TGTGCCAGCAGCCAATTCCTCCAGGGTGCCGGTTGGCGCACAGATACGCAGTATTTT.

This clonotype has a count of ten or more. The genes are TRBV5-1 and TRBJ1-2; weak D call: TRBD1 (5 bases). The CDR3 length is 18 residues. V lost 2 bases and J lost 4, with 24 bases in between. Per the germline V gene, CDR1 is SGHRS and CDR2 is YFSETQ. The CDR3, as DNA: TGCGCCAGCAGCTTAATAGGGTTGGGGCAGTCCGGGTCCTATGGCTACACCTTC. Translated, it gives CASSLIGLGQSGSYGYTF.

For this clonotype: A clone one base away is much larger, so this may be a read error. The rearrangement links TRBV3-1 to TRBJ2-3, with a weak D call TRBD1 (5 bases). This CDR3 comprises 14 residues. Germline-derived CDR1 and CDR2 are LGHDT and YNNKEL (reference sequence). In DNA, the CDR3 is TGTGCCAGCAGCCACGGACAAAGCACAGGTACGCAGTATTTT. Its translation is CASSHGQSTGTQYF.

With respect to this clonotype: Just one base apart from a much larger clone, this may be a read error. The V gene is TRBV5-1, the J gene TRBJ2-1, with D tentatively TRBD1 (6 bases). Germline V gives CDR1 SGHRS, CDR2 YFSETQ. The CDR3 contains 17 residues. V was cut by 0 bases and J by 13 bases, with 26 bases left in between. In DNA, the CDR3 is TGCGCCAGCAGCTTGGAAGGGGCAGGGGCAGCCAAAAACATTCAGTTCTTC. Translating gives CASSLEGAGAAKNIQFF.

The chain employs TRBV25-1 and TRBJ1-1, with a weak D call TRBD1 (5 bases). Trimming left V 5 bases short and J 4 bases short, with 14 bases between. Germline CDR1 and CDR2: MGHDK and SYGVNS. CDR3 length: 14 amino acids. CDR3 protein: CASSYKPGGTEAFF. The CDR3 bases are TGTGCCAGCAGTTACAAACCGGGGGGCACTGAAGCTTTCTTT.

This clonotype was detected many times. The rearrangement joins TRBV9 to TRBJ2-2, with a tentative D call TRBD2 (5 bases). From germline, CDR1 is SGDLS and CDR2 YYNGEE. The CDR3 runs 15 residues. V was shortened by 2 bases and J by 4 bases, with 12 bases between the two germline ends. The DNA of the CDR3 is TGTGCCAGCAGCGTTGAGGGTAGGCGCACCGGGGAGCTGTTTTTT. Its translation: CASSVEGRRTGELFF.

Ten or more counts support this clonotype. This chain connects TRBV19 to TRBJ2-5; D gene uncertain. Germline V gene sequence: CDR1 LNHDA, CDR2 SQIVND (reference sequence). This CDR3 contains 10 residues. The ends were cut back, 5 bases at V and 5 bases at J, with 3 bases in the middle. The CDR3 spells CASSGETQYF. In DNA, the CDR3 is TGTGCCAGTAGTGGGGAGACCCAGTACTTC.

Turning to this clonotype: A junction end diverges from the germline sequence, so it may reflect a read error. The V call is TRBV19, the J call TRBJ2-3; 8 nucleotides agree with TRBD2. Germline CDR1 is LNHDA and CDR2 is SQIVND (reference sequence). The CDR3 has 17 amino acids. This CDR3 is CASRPGGVVGRTDTRYF. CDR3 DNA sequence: TGTGCCAGTAGGCCGGGGGGGGTAGTGGGTAGGACAGATACGCGGTATTTT.

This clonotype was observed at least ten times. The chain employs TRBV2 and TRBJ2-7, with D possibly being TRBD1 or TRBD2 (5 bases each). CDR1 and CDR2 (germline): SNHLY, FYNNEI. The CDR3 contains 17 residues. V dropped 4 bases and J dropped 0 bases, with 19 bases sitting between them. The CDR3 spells CASSVSAGTTSSYEQYF. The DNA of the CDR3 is TGTGCCAGCAGTGTGAGTGCCGGGACGACGAGCTCCTACGAGCAGTACTTC.

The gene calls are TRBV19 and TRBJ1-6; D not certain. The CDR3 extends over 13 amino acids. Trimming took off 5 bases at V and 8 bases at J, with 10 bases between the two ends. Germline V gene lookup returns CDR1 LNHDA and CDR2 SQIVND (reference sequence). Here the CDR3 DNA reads TGTGCCAGTAGTTTCGAGGGAGATTCACCCCTCCACTTT. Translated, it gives CASSFEGDSPLHF.

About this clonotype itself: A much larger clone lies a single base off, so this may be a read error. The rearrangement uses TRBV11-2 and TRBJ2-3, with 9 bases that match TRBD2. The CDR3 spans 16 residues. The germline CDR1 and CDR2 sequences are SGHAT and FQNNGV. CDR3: CAGSLGTSPSTDTQYF. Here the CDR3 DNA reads TGTGCCGGCAGCTTAGGGACTAGCCCCAGCACAGATACGCAGTATTTT.

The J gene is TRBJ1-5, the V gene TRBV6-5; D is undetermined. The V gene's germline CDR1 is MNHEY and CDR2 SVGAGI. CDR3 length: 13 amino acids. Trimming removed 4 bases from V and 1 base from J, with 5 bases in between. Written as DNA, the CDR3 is TGTGCCAGCAGTTCGTACAGCAATCAGCCCCAGCATTTT. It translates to CASSSYSNQPQHF.

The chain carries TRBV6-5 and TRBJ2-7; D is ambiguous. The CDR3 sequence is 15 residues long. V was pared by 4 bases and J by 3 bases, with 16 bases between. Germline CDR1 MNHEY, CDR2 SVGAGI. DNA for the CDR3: TGTGCCAGCAGTTGGAGTAAGGGAAGTGACTACGAGCAGTACTTC. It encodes CASSWSKGSDYEQYF.

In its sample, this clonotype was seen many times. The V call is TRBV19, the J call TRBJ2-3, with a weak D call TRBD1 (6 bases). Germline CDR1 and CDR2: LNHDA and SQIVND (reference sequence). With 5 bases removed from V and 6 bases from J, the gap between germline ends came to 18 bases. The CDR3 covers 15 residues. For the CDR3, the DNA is TGTGCCAGTAGTGACACAGGGAGTCGAGGGGATACGCAGTATTTT. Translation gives CASSDTGSRGDTQYF.

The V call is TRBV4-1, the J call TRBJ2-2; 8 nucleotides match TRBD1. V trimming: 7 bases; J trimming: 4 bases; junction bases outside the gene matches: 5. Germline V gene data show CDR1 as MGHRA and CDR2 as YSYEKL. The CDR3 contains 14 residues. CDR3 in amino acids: CASNGQGSTGELFF. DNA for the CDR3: TGCGCCAGCAACGGACAGGGATCCACCGGGGAGCTGTTTTTT.

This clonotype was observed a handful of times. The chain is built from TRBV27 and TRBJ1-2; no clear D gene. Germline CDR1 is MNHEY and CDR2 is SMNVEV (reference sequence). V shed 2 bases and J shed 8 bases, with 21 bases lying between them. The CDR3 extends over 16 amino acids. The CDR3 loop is CASSLRPWAALEGYTF. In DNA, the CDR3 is TGTGCCAGCAGTTTACGCCCTTGGGCAGCTCTCGAGGGCTACACCTTC.

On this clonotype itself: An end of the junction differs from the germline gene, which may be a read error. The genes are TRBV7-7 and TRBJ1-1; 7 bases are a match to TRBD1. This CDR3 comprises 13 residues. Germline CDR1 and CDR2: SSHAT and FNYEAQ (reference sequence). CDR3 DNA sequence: TGTGCCAGCAGCCCCCGACCTGAGACAGGGTCTCTCTTT. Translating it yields CASSPRPETGSLF.

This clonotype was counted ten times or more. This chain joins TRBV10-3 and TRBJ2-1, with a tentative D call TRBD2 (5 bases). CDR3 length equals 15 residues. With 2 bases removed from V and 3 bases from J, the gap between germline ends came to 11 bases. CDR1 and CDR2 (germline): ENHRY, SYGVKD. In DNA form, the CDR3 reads TGTGCCATCAGTGAGGAGGGTCCGAACTACAATGAGCAGTTCTTC. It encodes CAISEEGPNYNEQFF.

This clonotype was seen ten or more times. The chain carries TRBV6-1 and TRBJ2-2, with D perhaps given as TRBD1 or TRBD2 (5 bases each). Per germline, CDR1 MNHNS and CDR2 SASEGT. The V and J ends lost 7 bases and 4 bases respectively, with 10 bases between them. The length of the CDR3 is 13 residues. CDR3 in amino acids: CASTGTVTGELFF. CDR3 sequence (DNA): TGTGCCAGCACCGGGACGGTCACCGGGGAGCTGTTTTTT.

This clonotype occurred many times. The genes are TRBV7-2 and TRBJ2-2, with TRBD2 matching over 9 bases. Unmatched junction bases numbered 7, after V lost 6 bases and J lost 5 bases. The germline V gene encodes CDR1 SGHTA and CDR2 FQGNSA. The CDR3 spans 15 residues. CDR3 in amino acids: CASSVAGGGTGELFF. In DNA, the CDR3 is TGTGCCAGCAGTGTGGCGGGGGGGGGTACCGGGGAGCTGTTTTTT.

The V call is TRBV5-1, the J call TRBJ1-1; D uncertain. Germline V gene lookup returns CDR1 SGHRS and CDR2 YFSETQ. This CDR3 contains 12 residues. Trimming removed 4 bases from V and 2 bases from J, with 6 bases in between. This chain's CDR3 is CASSAFNTEAFF. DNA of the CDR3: TGCGCCAGCAGCGCCTTCAACACTGAAGCTTTCTTT.

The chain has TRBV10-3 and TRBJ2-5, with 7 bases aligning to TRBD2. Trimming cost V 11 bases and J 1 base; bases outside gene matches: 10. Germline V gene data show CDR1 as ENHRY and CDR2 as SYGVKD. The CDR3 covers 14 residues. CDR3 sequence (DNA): TGTGCCTCCCAAAGCGGGGCCCTCCAAGAGACCCAGTACTTC. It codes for CASQSGALQETQYF.